This TCR beta chain was profiled in a study of cytomegalovirus exposure and HLA in healthy donors. Clones were sequenced by immunoSEQ multiplex PCR, and TCRdb holds only the in-frame ones, with some missing. The data hold 150,000 to 200,000 clones, with approximately 84% observed a single time. V gave up 6 bases and J gave up 3 bases; unmatched junction bases: 10. This CDR3 is built from 14 residues. Germline CDR1 SQVTM, CDR2 ANQGSEA. This TCR was sampled from a man aged 18 to 30 in good health and CMV-seropositive. Sequencing used PBMCs. This sequence joins TRBV29-1 and TRBJ1-1; 7 bases match TRBD1. CDR3 residues: CSVGRQGTDTEAFF. DNA of the CDR3: TGCAGCGTAGGGCGACAGGGAACCGACACTGAAGCTTTCTTT.